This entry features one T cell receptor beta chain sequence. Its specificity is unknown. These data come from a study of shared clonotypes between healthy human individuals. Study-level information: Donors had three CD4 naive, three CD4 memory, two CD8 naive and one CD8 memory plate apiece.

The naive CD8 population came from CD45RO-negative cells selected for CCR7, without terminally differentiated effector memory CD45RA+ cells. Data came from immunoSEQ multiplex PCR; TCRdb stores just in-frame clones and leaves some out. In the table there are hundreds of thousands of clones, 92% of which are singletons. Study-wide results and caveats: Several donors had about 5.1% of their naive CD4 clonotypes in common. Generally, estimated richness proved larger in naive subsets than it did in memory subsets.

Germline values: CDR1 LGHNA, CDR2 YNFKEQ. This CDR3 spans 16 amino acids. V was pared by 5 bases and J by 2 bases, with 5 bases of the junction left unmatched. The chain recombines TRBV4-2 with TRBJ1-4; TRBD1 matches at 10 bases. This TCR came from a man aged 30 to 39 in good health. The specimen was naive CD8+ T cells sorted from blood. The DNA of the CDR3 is TGTGCCAGCAGCGCCCGACAGGGGGCGACTAATGAAAAACTGTTTTTT. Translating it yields CASSARQGATNEKLFF.